Below are 25 T cell receptor beta chains sequenced from a single sample in a study of early T cells in non-severe SARS-CoV-2 infection. TCRdb re-analysed the 5' RACE reads in MiXCR, keeping a single row per CDR3 protein. Altogether around 37,000 distinct CDR3 sequences are present, roughly 9.7% being singletons, with the ten largest covering roughly 12%. Sequences were obtained from whole blood. The receptors come from an adult who was a healthcare worker with PCR-confirmed SARS-CoV-2 infection or an uninfected control (not recorded which).

This clonotype was seen a handful of times. The CDR3 nucleotides read TGCAGCGTTGGCTTGCCGGGACAGGGGTTATCTGGAAACACCATATATTTT. Translating gives CSVGLPGQGLSGNTIYF. The chain links TRBV29-1 to TRBJ1-3, with 10 positions matching TRBD1. The CDR3 length is 17 residues. Germline V gives CDR1 SQVTM, CDR2 ANQGSEA. V shed 4 bases, J shed 1 base, and the junction held 10 bases outside the gene matches.

The sample holds a few counts of this clonotype. The genes are TRBV6-1 and TRBJ2-4, with 7 bases matching TRBD1. Trimming cost V 8 bases and J 6 bases; bases outside gene matches: 13. Germline CDR1 is MNHNS and CDR2 is SASEGT. This CDR3 contains 15 residues. CDR3 sequence: CASEAERGLGNIQYF. The CDR3 DNA is TGTGCCAGCGAGGCGGAAAGGGGGCTTGGAAACATTCAGTACTTC.

Many counts were recorded for this clonotype. The rearrangement uses TRBV29-1 and TRBJ2-1; 10 bases are shared with TRBD1. CDR3 size: 13 residues. J was trimmed by 7 bases and V by 7 bases; bases with no gene match: 7. CDR1 and CDR2 (germline): SQVTM, ANQGSEA. The CDR3 is CSGWTGGGNEQFF. Written as DNA, the CDR3 is TGCAGCGGTTGGACAGGGGGAGGGAATGAGCAGTTCTTC.

This clonotype has just a few counts. V and J are TRBV4-3 and TRBJ2-7, with TRBD1 as a possible D gene (6 bases). V shed 1 base and J shed 2 bases, with 15 bases lying between them. The CDR3 sequence is 16 residues long. Germline V gene sequence: CDR1 LGHNA, CDR2 YSLEER. Here the CDR3 DNA reads TGCGCCAGCAGCCAAGGAGGCGGCAGGGACACCTACGAGCAGTACTTC. Encoded protein: CASSQGGGRDTYEQYF.

This clonotype has a count of ten or more. The rearrangement links TRBV20-1 to TRBJ2-1, with no clear D. The germline V and J ends were trimmed by 0 bases and 1 base, with 16 bases remaining between them. Germline values: CDR1 DFQATT, CDR2 SNEGSKA (reference sequence). The CDR3 covers 17 residues. CDR3 coding DNA: TGCAGTGCTAGAGATCCGACCAGCGAGATATCCTACAATGAGCAGTTCTTC. Translation gives CSARDPTSEISYNEQFF.

In this sample, this clonotype turned up many times. The chain links TRBV7-2 to TRBJ2-5; D possibly corresponds to TRBD1 (5 bases). Germline CDR1 reads SGHTA; CDR2 reads FQGNSA. The V end was cut by 1 base, the J end by 5 bases, with 14 bases between. The CDR3 length is 15 residues. This CDR3 is CASSLVQGSWETQYF. In nucleotides, the CDR3 is TGTGCCAGCAGCTTAGTGCAGGGTTCGTGGGAGACCCAGTACTTC.

This clonotype was detected ten times or more. The genes are TRBV6-2 or TRBV6-3 and TRBJ2-5; D is perhaps TRBD2 (5 bases). Deletions cut 7 bases from V and 5 bases from J, with 23 bases between. CDR1 MNHEY and CDR2 SVGEGT come from the germline V gene. The CDR3 covers 16 residues. Here the CDR3 reads CASTPWEPGVKETQYF. The CDR3 bases are TGTGCCAGCACCCCTTGGGAACCCGGGGTTAAGGAGACCCAGTACTTC.

This clonotype was found many times. The chain recombines TRBV12-3 or TRBV12-4 with TRBJ2-3, with a possible D match to TRBD2 (6 bases). This CDR3 region has 16 residues. Trimming removed 3 bases at V and 4 bases at J, with 17 bases between. CDR3 sequence: CASSFTTSLGPDTQYF. CDR3 DNA sequence: TGTGCCAGCAGTTTCACCACTAGCCTCGGGCCAGATACGCAGTATTTT.

The V gene is TRBV29-1, the J gene TRBJ1-2; D might be TRBD1 (6 bases). V dropped 7 bases and J dropped 0 bases, with 12 bases sitting between them. Per the germline V gene, CDR1 is SQVTM and CDR2 is ANQGSEA. The CDR3 extends over 13 amino acids. Written as DNA, the CDR3 is TGCAGCGCGGACAGTATAGCTAACTATGGCTACACCTTC. Its protein is CSADSIANYGYTF.

At least ten counts were recorded for this clonotype. This chain uses TRBV28 with TRBJ1-2; TRBD1 is a possible D gene (6 bases). Germline CDR1 is MDHEN and CDR2 is SYDVKM. The CDR3 is 15 amino acids. The V and J ends lost 3 bases and 3 bases respectively, with 14 bases between them. CDR3 DNA: TGTGCCAGCAGTTTTCCCGAGGGGGTGGACTATGGCTACACCTTC. Encoded protein: CASSFPEGVDYGYTF.

This clonotype has at least ten counts. V gene TRBV4-2 combines with J gene TRBJ2-2; 9 bases line up with TRBD2. The V segment lost 8 bases and the J segment 7 bases; nucleotides outside the gene matches: 17. This CDR3 is built from 17 residues. Per the germline V gene, CDR1 is LGHNA and CDR2 is YNFKEQ. The chain's CDR3 is CASGVLAGRDLNGELFF. CDR3 coding DNA: TGTGCCAGCGGAGTACTAGCGGGTCGTGACCTCAACGGGGAGCTGTTTTTT.

This clonotype was seen repeatedly, ten times or more. This chain's CDR3 is CASSLNPSGARTDTQYF. For the CDR3, the DNA is TGTGCCAGCAGCTTAAATCCCTCAGGGGCGCGCACAGATACGCAGTATTTT. The chain uses TRBV7-6 and TRBJ2-3; maybe TRBD1 (6 bases). Trimming removed 2 bases at V and 1 base at J, with 16 bases between. Per germline, CDR1 SGHVS and CDR2 FNYEAQ. The CDR3 is made up of 17 amino acids.

This clonotype showed up many times. This sequence joins TRBV5-1 and TRBJ2-2; D not certain. Trimming cost V 2 bases and J 1 base, with 6 bases left between them. From germline, CDR1 is SGHRS and CDR2 YFSETQ. The CDR3 is 14 amino acids. The CDR3 here is CASSLTVNTGELFF. The CDR3 coding sequence is TGCGCCAGCAGCTTAACAGTGAACACCGGGGAGCTGTTTTTT.

This clonotype was seen at least ten times. The rearrangement joins TRBV29-1 to TRBJ1-1, with D maybe TRBD1 (5 bases). The CDR3 consists of 13 residues. The V end lost 5 bases, the J end lost 2 bases, and 12 bases lay between the germline ends. Germline V gene lookup returns CDR1 SQVTM and CDR2 ANQGSEA. The CDR3 loop is CSVTWTQNTEAFF. DNA of the CDR3: TGCAGCGTTACTTGGACACAAAACACTGAAGCTTTCTTT.

This clonotype came up many times. J is TRBJ2-3 and V is TRBV5-4; D is perhaps TRBD1 or TRBD2 (5 bases each). The CDR3 has 14 amino acids. Germline V gives CDR1 SGHNT, CDR2 YYREEE (reference sequence). Trimming took off 4 bases at V and 2 bases at J, with 11 bases between the two ends. CDR3 loop: CASSTGPYTDTQYF. The CDR3 DNA sequence: TGTGCCAGCAGCACGGGACCGTACACAGATACGCAGTATTTT. The variable domain in full, with the rest retrieved from reference TRBV5-4 and TRBJ2-3, is ETGVTQSPTHLIKTRGQQVTLRCSSQSGHNTVSWYQQALGQGPQFIFQYYREEENGRGNFPPRFSGLQFPNYSSELNVNALELDDSALYLCASSTGPYTDTQYFGPGTRLTVL.

At least ten counts were recorded for this clonotype. CDR3 protein: CASSQGTTDTQYF. CDR3 nucleotide sequence: TGTGCCAGCAGCCAAGGGACCACAGATACGCAGTATTTT. This chain links TRBV4-2 with TRBJ2-3; D remains ambiguous. Deletions cut 1 base from V and 2 bases from J, with 4 bases between. CDR1 and CDR2 from the germline V gene are LGHNA and YNFKEQ. The CDR3 spans 13 residues.

This clonotype appeared a few times. The rearrangement links TRBV7-9 to TRBJ1-1; no definite D call. CDR1 SEHNR and CDR2 FQNEAQ come from the germline V gene (reference sequence). Deletions cut 5 bases from V and 3 bases from J, with 10 bases between. The CDR3 length is 13 residues. The CDR3 nucleotides read TGTGCCAGCAGCGGGAGGACGTACACTGAAGCTTTCTTT. Translation gives CASSGRTYTEAFF.

V gene TRBV12-3 or TRBV12-4 combines with J gene TRBJ1-2; D might be TRBD1 (6 bases). The germline V and J ends were trimmed by 6 bases and 4 bases, with 15 bases remaining between them. The CDR3 is 14 residues long. The CDR3 loop is CASRSPGEGYGYTF. The CDR3 DNA reads TGTGCCAGCAGATCTCCAGGGGAGGGCTATGGCTACACCTTC.

The table lists this clonotype with many counts. This chain uses TRBV5-1 with TRBJ2-1; the D gene is possibly TRBD2 (5 bases). The V end was cut by 2 bases, the J end by 9 bases, with 18 bases between. The CDR3 runs 15 residues. Looked up from germline, CDR1 is SGHRS and CDR2 is YFSETQ. This CDR3 reads CASSLEERSLLEQFF. The DNA of the CDR3 is TGCGCCAGCAGCTTAGAGGAGCGGTCCCTCCTTGAGCAGTTCTTC.

The chain recombines TRBV27 with TRBJ2-5; D unclear. The germline V and J ends were trimmed by 7 bases and 1 base, with 13 bases remaining between them. Germline V gene data show CDR1 as MNHEY and CDR2 as SMNVEV (reference sequence). The length of the CDR3 is 14 residues. Written as DNA, the CDR3 is TGTGCCAGCACGGGTGGCGGACCCCAAGAGACCCAGTACTTC. It yields the protein CASTGGGPQETQYF.

The chain couples TRBV12-3 or TRBV12-4 to TRBJ2-3; a possible D gene is TRBD2 (7 bases). Trimming cost V 9 bases and J 8 bases, with 15 bases left between them. The CDR3 covers 12 residues. The CDR3 protein is CASTSGGRTQYF. Written as DNA, the CDR3 is TGTGCCAGTACTTCCGGGGGGCGTACGCAGTATTTT.

The chain combines TRBV12-3 or TRBV12-4 with TRBJ1-1; a weak D match, TRBD1 (5 bases). V was clipped by 6 bases and J by 7 bases, with 15 bases between them. This CDR3 has 13 residues. CDR3 amino acids: CASSRSPGREAFF. The CDR3 region has the DNA TGTGCCAGCAGCAGATCACCGGGACGTGAAGCTTTCTTT.

This clonotype appeared a few times. The chain combines TRBV5-6 with TRBJ1-4; tentatively, D is TRBD1 (5 bases). This CDR3 has 17 amino acids. Trimming left V 4 bases short and J 4 bases short, with 20 bases between. Germline CDR1 SGHDT, CDR2 YYEEEE. CDR3 residues: CASSRPGHRGDNEKLFF. The CDR3 nucleotides read TGTGCCAGCAGCCGCCCCGGACACCGGGGGGATAATGAAAAACTGTTTTTT. The full variable domain, its missing parts supplied by reference TRBV5-6 and TRBJ1-4, is DAGVTQSPTHLIKTRGQQVTLRCSPKSGHDTVSWYQQALGQGPQFIFQYYEEEERQRGNFPDRFSGHQFPNYSSELNVNALLLGDSALYLCASSRPGHRGDNEKLFFGSGTQLSVL.

Only a few counts were recorded for this clonotype. This sequence joins TRBV7-6 and TRBJ2-1, with 15 bases aligning to TRBD2. There are 15 residues in the CDR3. Germline CDR1 and CDR2: SGHVS and FNYEAQ. J lost 9 bases, V lost 5 bases, and 5 bases had no gene match. The CDR3 bases are TGTGCCAGCAGCAGGACTAGCGGGGGGGTAGTTGAGCAGTTCTTC. Amino acids: CASSRTSGGVVEQFF.

This clonotype was seen ten or more times. The chain joins TRBV20-1 to TRBJ2-5; 9 nucleotides match TRBD1. Unmatched junction bases numbered 9, after V lost 6 bases and J lost 4 bases. In germline, CDR1 is DFQATT, CDR2 SNEGSKA (reference sequence). This CDR3 comprises 14 residues. CDR3 residues: CSARTGEAAETQYF. For the CDR3, the DNA is TGCAGTGCCCGGACAGGGGAAGCAGCAGAGACCCAGTACTTC.